The clone carrying this T cell receptor (beta chain) was seen more than once but under ten times. The data stem from a study of patients and donors after allogeneic stem cell transplantation. The CDR3 runs to 17 residues. The germline gives CDR1 SGHNT, CDR2 YENEEA. V was clipped by 6 bases and J by 0 bases, with 20 bases between them. TCRdb re-analysed the RT-PCR reads in MiXCR, keeping a single row per CDR3 protein. The top ten hold 7.2% of the sample, which has 400,000 to 500,000 distinct CDR3 sequences, roughly 17% seen once. Input material: blood, either unsorted or a sorted T cell fraction (not recorded which). The sequence was obtained from a human donor who was either an allogeneic HSCT recipient or a stem cell or donor lymphocyte infusion donor (not recorded which). It is not recorded whose cells these are; they may come from a transplant donor. The chain links TRBV11-3 to TRBJ1-2, with a tentative D call TRBD1 (5 bases). The CDR3 here is CASSNRGSQPSNYGYTF. The CDR3 nucleotides are TGTGCCAGCAGTAACCGGGGCAGTCAACCTTCTAACTATGGCTACACCTTC.